The 30 T cell receptor beta chains in this list originate from one sample, sequenced in a study of beta chain features in type 1 diabetes. Whole-study results and caveats: Significant though moderate, a shortening of TCRB CDR3s appeared in all four CD4+ subsets of Type 1 diabetes patients.

Their antigens are not known. cDNA synthesis used the whole RNA isolate, giving expressed TCRB sequences. The assay was immunoSEQ multiplex PCR, and TCRdb's table has in-frame clones only and misses some. The sample holds hundreds of thousands of clones; about 14% are singletons and the top ten take just under 0.04%. What was sequenced was naive CD4+ T cells from blood. These TCRs come from a young man with type 1 diabetes.

This clone occurred a few times. V usage is TRBV10-1 and J usage is TRBJ2-2; D not certain. The CDR3 totals 13 residues. Per the germline V gene, CDR1 is WNHNN and CDR2 is SYGVQD (reference sequence). V lost 0 bases, J lost 5 bases, and 4 bases lay in between. CDR3 loop: CASSESGTGELFF. The CDR3 DNA sequence: TGCGCCAGCAGTGAGTCAGGGACCGGGGAGCTGTTTTTT.

The chain is built from TRBV30 and TRBJ1-5; D may be TRBD1 (6 bases). The germline V and J ends were trimmed by 3 bases and 3 bases, with 12 bases remaining between them. The CDR3 sequence is 14 residues long. Per germline, CDR1 GTSNPN and CDR2 SVGIG (reference sequence). The CDR3 DNA reads TGTGCCTGGAGCGACGGACAGTTCAATCAGCCCCAGCATTTT. It is translated as CAWSDGQFNQPQHF.

The V gene is TRBV7-9, the J gene TRBJ1-2, with TRBD1 matching over 10 bases. Germline V gives CDR1 SEHNR, CDR2 FQNEAQ (reference sequence). The CDR3 runs to 15 residues. Losses at the gene ends were 2 bases for V and 7 bases for J; bases not matched to a gene: 7. The CDR3 bases are TGTGCCAGCAGCTTAACTCCGGGACAGGGGACTGGCTACACCTTC. Protein: CASSLTPGQGTGYTF.

The V gene is TRBV12-5, the J gene TRBJ2-1, with D uncertain. The germline CDR1 and CDR2 sequences are LGHNT and FRNRAP. With 1 base removed from V and 7 bases from J, the gap between germline ends came to 8 bases. This CDR3 contains 13 residues. The CDR3 DNA follows: TGTGCTAGTGGTTTGGGAGCGCAGAATGAGCAGTTCTTC. Amino acids: CASGLGAQNEQFF.

A few counts support this clone. This sequence joins TRBV6-1 and TRBJ2-1; TRBD1 is a possible D gene (5 bases). The CDR3 consists of 13 residues. Deletions cut 6 bases from V and 5 bases from J, with 11 bases between. CDR1 and CDR2 (germline): MNHNS, SASEGT. CDR3 residues: CASRDTRNNEQFF. The CDR3 DNA reads TGTGCCAGCAGGGACACCCGAAACAATGAGCAGTTCTTC.

The CDR3 spells CASSSTSGQETQYF. CDR3 in DNA: TGTGCCAGCAGCTCAACTAGCGGGCAAGAGACCCAGTACTTC. This chain joins TRBV7-2 and TRBJ2-5; 9 nucleotides match TRBD2. V lost 4 bases to trimming and J lost 2 bases; unmatched junction nucleotides: 2. There are 14 residues in the CDR3. Germline CDR1 is SGHTA and CDR2 is FQGNSA.

The gene calls are TRBV2 and TRBJ2-1, with D perhaps given as TRBD1 or TRBD2 (5 bases each). This CDR3 is 14 amino acids long. V shed 10 bases and J shed 2 bases, with 15 bases lying between them. In germline, CDR1 is SNHLY, CDR2 FYNNEI. DNA for the CDR3: TGTGCCACAATTCTTGAGGGGACCTACAATGAGCAGTTCTTC. It yields the protein CATILEGTYNEQFF.

This rearrangement joins TRBV13 to TRBJ1-6; tentatively, D is TRBD1 (5 bases). The germline CDR1 and CDR2 sequences are PRHDT and FYEKMQ (reference sequence). The germline V and J ends were trimmed by 4 bases and 1 base, with 14 bases remaining between them. The CDR3 has 17 residues. The CDR3 bases are TGTGCCAGCAGCTCCTCCGCAGGGACGTCCTATAATTCACCCCTCCACTTT. Translated, it gives CASSSSAGTSYNSPLHF.

The chain is built from TRBV9 and TRBJ1-5; D not resolved. This CDR3 contains 13 residues. From germline, CDR1 is SGDLS and CDR2 YYNGEE. V lost 0 bases to trimming and J lost 5 bases, with 6 bases between them. The CDR3 loop is CASSVGNHQPQHF. CDR3 sequence (DNA): TGTGCCAGCAGCGTAGGGAACCATCAGCCCCAGCATTTT.

This clone turned up a few times. The CDR3, as DNA: TGTGCCAGCAGTTACCACGGTGGGACTGAAGCTTTCTTT. It codes for CASSYHGGTEAFF. The gene calls are TRBV6-6 and TRBJ1-1; D unresolved. The CDR3 is made up of 13 amino acids. Trimming pared 2 bases from V and 5 bases from J, leaving 9 bases between. Germline CDR1 MNHNY, CDR2 SVGAGI (reference sequence).

This clone was observed a handful of times. J is TRBJ2-1 and V is TRBV11-2; D is possibly TRBD1 (6 bases). Trimming cost V 5 bases and J 5 bases, with 10 bases left between them. The CDR3 runs 13 residues. Germline V gene data show CDR1 as SGHAT and CDR2 as FQNNGV. This CDR3 reads CASSSGQNNEQFF. The CDR3 coding sequence is TGTGCCAGCAGCAGCGGACAGAACAATGAGCAGTTCTTC.

This sequence joins TRBV18 and TRBJ1-2; no clear D gene. Germline V gene sequence: CDR1 KGHSH, CDR2 LQKENI. Trimming took off 5 bases at V and 5 bases at J, with 18 bases between the two ends. The CDR3 covers 15 residues. The CDR3 DNA reads TGTGCCAGCTCAAGTGGTTTTCCCCCACAGTATGGCTACACCTTC. This gives the protein CASSSGFPPQYGYTF. Combining the CDR3 with reference TRBV18 and TRBJ1-2 gives the whole variable domain NAGVMQNPRHLVRRRGQEARLRCSPMKGHSHVYWYRQLPEEGLKFMVYLQKENIIDESGMPKERFSAEFPKEGPSILRIQQVVRGDSAAYFCASSSGFPPQYGYTFGSGTRLTVV.

The gene calls are TRBV6-5 and TRBJ2-5, with D possibly TRBD1 on 6 matching bases. Germline CDR1 reads MNHEY; CDR2 reads SVGAGI. The CDR3 length is 15 residues. V shed 0 bases and J shed 6 bases, with 14 bases lying between them. The CDR3 sequence is CASSYSRTVSKTQYF. The DNA for the CDR3 is TGTGCCAGCAGTTACTCCCGGACAGTATCAAAGACCCAGTACTTC.

The V call is TRBV29-1, the J call TRBJ1-2; tentatively, D is TRBD1 (6 bases). The CDR3 runs 12 residues. CDR1 is SQVTM and CDR2 is ANQGSEA in the germline V gene. Between the trimmed V and J ends, which lost 4 bases and 6 bases, there was a span of 12 bases. The CDR3 sequence is CSVGGTNHGYTF. In nucleotides, the CDR3 is TGCAGCGTTGGTGGGACAAATCATGGCTACACCTTC.

This clone was counted between two and nine times. The chain has TRBV19 and TRBJ2-1; 14 bases are shared with TRBD2. V lost 4 bases to trimming and J lost 7 bases; unmatched junction nucleotides: 6. This CDR3 has 16 amino acids. CDR1 LNHDA and CDR2 SQIVND come from the germline V gene (reference sequence). The CDR3 DNA follows: TGTGCCAGTAGTAGCCACGGGACTAGCGGGAGAAATGAGCAGTTCTTC. Protein product: CASSSHGTSGRNEQFF.

This clone occurred a few times. The CDR3 DNA sequence: TGTGCCAGCAGTGGCTTCTCTAGCTCCTACGAGCAGTACTTC. As protein: CASSGFSSSYEQYF. The chain uses TRBV6-5 and TRBJ2-7; no clear D. Trimming removed 5 bases from V and 0 bases from J, with 11 bases in between. Germline loops: CDR1 MNHEY, CDR2 SVGAGI. This CDR3 has 14 residues.

The V gene is TRBV6-5, the J gene TRBJ1-3; D unresolved. From germline, CDR1 is MNHEY and CDR2 SVGAGI. The CDR3 extends over 14 amino acids. V was pared by 6 bases and J by 0 bases, with 9 bases between. The CDR3 region has the DNA TGTGCCAGCAGCCGTGGGCGCTCTGGAAACACCATATATTTT. Its translation is CASSRGRSGNTIYF.

This chain connects TRBV6-5 to TRBJ2-7; weak D call: TRBD1 (5 bases). CDR1 MNHEY and CDR2 SVGAGI come from the germline V gene. The V and J ends lost 8 bases and 7 bases respectively, with 12 bases between them. The CDR3 is 11 amino acids. CDR3 loop: CASRLQGEQYF. CDR3 coding DNA: TGTGCCAGCCGGCTCCAGGGTGAGCAGTACTTC.

J is TRBJ2-7 and V is TRBV28; D not certain. V was shortened by 5 bases and J by 2 bases, with 13 bases between the two germline ends. The V gene's germline CDR1 is MDHEN and CDR2 SYDVKM. This CDR3 has 14 residues. CDR3 in DNA: TGTGCCAGCAGTGTTCCAGGTTCCACCTACGAGCAGTACTTC. It encodes CASSVPGSTYEQYF.

The chain recombines TRBV18 with TRBJ1-2; D is unresolved. Per germline, CDR1 KGHSH and CDR2 LQKENI. This CDR3 comprises 12 residues. V shed 3 bases and J shed 8 bases, with 10 bases lying between them. CDR3 amino acids: CASSPGIWGYTF. The DNA for the CDR3 is TGTGCCAGCTCACCTGGAATATGGGGCTACACCTTC.

This chain links TRBV14 with TRBJ2-5; TRBD1 or TRBD2 may be the D gene (6 bases each). Germline CDR1 and CDR2: SGHDN and FVKESK. The CDR3 consists of 14 residues. The V gene lost 4 bases and the J gene lost 4 bases, with 13 bases spanning the gap. For the CDR3, the DNA is TGTGCCAGCAGCCGCCAAGGGGGGCGAGAGACCCAGTACTTC. It is translated as CASSRQGGRETQYF.

Notes on this clone: In the same sample, other DNA sequences code for this CDR3. Here the CDR3 DNA reads TGCGCCAGCAGCTTGGGACAGGGGGCAGATACGCAGTATTTT. Translation gives CASSLGQGADTQYF. The chain uses TRBV5-1 and TRBJ2-3; 9 bases match TRBD1. The CDR3 contains 14 residues. Germline lookup yields CDR1 SGHRS and CDR2 YFSETQ. The junction had 0 bases not matched to a gene; V was cut back by 0 bases and J by 4 bases.

The V and J genes are TRBV30 and TRBJ1-5; no firm D call. Germline V gene lookup returns CDR1 GTSNPN and CDR2 SVGIG (reference sequence). The germline V and J ends were trimmed by 3 bases and 2 bases, with 11 bases remaining between them. The CDR3 is 14 residues long. Written as DNA, the CDR3 is TGTGCCTGGAGCCTAATCGCGGGCAATCAGCCCCAGCATTTT. This codes for CAWSLIAGNQPQHF.

The rearrangement links TRBV11-3 to TRBJ2-5; 10 bases align to TRBD1. The CDR3 has 17 residues. J lost 1 base, V lost 5 bases, and 10 bases had no gene match. Germline CDR1 SGHNT, CDR2 YENEEA. The DNA of the CDR3 is TGTGCCAGCAGCCCGGGACAGGGGACAAATTTCCAAGAGACCCAGTACTTC. Encoded protein: CASSPGQGTNFQETQYF.

A few counts support this clone. V is TRBV30 and J is TRBJ1-1; the D is unclear. V was shortened by 0 bases and J by 1 base, with 9 bases between the two germline ends. The CDR3 is 14 amino acids. The germline V gene encodes CDR1 GTSNPN and CDR2 SVGIG (reference sequence). The CDR3 nucleotides read TGTGCCTGGAGTGTTTTACGGTCGAACACTGAAGCTTTCTTT. It encodes CAWSVLRSNTEAFF.

This clone was counted only a few times. This chain joins TRBV11-1 and TRBJ1-1, with D unclear. Trimming removed 6 bases from V and 3 bases from J, with 11 bases in between. CDR3 size: 13 residues. CDR1 is SGHAT and CDR2 is FQDESV in the germline V gene (reference sequence). This CDR3 is CASSLLRDTEAFF. The CDR3 bases are TGTGCCAGCAGTTTATTAAGGGACACTGAAGCTTTCTTT.

The V and J genes are TRBV6-5 and TRBJ2-7, with 9 bases identical to TRBD1. Losses at the gene ends were 6 bases for V and 3 bases for J; bases not matched to a gene: 9. Germline V gene sequence: CDR1 MNHEY, CDR2 SVGAGI. This CDR3 comprises 15 residues. The DNA of the CDR3 is TGTGCCAGCAGCCTAGGGGGACAGGGCCTCTACGAGCAGTACTTC. Amino acid sequence: CASSLGGQGLYEQYF.

This clone was counted between two and nine times. The gene calls are TRBV30 and TRBJ1-1; no clear D gene. With 8 bases removed from V and 8 bases from J, the gap between germline ends came to 18 bases. Looked up from germline, CDR1 is GTSNPN and CDR2 is SVGIG (reference sequence). CDR3 size: 12 residues. The CDR3 spells CARTDLKSEAFF. CDR3 in DNA: TGTGCCCGAACGGACCTTAAATCCGAAGCTTTCTTT.

The J gene is TRBJ1-6, the V gene TRBV5-4, with D possibly matching TRBD1 (6 bases). The CDR3 sequence is 13 residues long. Germline V gene sequence: CDR1 SGHNT, CDR2 YYREEE (reference sequence). V dropped 2 bases and J dropped 8 bases, with 8 bases sitting between them. The CDR3 spells CASSFAGDSPLHF. CDR3 DNA: TGTGCCAGCAGCTTCGCAGGGGATTCACCCCTCCACTTT.

J is TRBJ1-3 and V is TRBV30; TRBD1 matches 7 bases. Germline V CDR1 and CDR2: GTSNPN, SVGIG (reference sequence). Trimming at V came to 1 base and at J to 5 bases, leaving 5 bases not matched to a gene. The CDR3 has 14 amino acids. The CDR3 loop is CAWSGSGGRNTIYF. In nucleotides, the CDR3 is TGTGCCTGGAGTGGATCAGGGGGAAGAAACACCATATATTTT.